What follows describes a single T cell receptor beta chain. This sample was taken from a study of blood T cell repertoires in COVID-19. In the authors' workflow: Amplified reference gene primers provided the basis for estimating nucleated cell counts. Using immunoSEQ multiplex PCR, the repertoire was profiled, and TCRdb retains in-frame clones only, with some absent. For V, J and clone size, that table is used; D and trimming come from the DNA. The sample contains a few hundred thousand clones, 75% to 90% of which appear only once. V lost 6 bases to trimming and J lost 2 bases; unmatched junction nucleotides: 5. CDR1 SGHVS and CDR2 FNYEAQ come from the germline V gene. The CDR3 runs 15 residues. In terms of age and location, participants ranged from about 18 to 90 years and lived in approximately 24 US areas.

The sample comprised PBMCs or T cells enriched from blood (not recorded which). The genes are TRBV7-6 and TRBJ1-2; TRBD1 matches at 11 bases. The TCR originated in a man younger than 35 who had recovered from COVID-19. The CDR3 DNA reads TGTGCCAGCAGTCCGAGGACAGGGGGCAACTATGGCTACACCTTC. Translation: CASSPRTGGNYGYTF.